The rows below give T cell receptor beta chains drawn from one sample of a study of beta chain features in type 1 diabetes. Produced via immunoSEQ multiplex PCR; TCRdb's table is partial and in-frame only. The sample includes hundreds of thousands of clones, about a tenth of them seen just once. The sequenced sample was naive CD4+ T cells from blood. Every receptor here comes from a man aged 25-45 years with type 1 diabetes. CDR3s include the opening cysteine and the closing phenylalanine or tryptophan. The D gene is left open where the match is weak. A row's size may be missing; if present it is once, few, many or a size class.

>TRBJ1-3|few|TRBV4-1|TRBD1
CASSPFLGTGGDTIYF
TGCGCCAGCAGCCCTTTCCTCGGGACAGGGGGAGACACCATATATTTT
>TRBJ1-5|NA|TRBV18|NA
CASSPGEDQPQHF
TGTGCCAGCTCACCCGGGGAGGATCAGCCCCAGCATTTT
>TRBJ2-1|NA|TRBV25-1|TRBD2
CASSEGGGNEQFF
TGTGCCAGCAGTGAAGGCGGGGGCAATGAGCAGTTCTTC
>TRBJ1-5|NA|TRBV6-5|NA
CASSYSGGNQPQHF
TGTGCCAGCAGTTACTCAGGAGGCAATCAGCCCCAGCATTTT
>TRBJ2-5|few|TRBV9|NA
CASSVPGGQGKSETQYF
TGTGCCAGCAGCGTACCAGGGGGGCAGGGGAAGTCGGAGACCCAGTACTTC
>TRBJ1-5|few|TRBV5-1|NA
CASRPGDSNQPQHF
TGCGCCAGCAGACCAGGGGATAGCAATCAGCCCCAGCATTTT
>TRBJ2-2|few|TRBV9|TRBD2
CASSVGGLSRASGELFF
TGTGCCAGCAGCGTAGGGGGACTAAGCAGGGCTAGCGGGGAGCTGTTTTTT
>TRBJ2-7|NA|TRBV4-1|NA
CASSQLTGDYEQYF
TGCGCCAGCAGCCAACTGACGGGGGATTACGAGCAGTACTTC
>TRBJ2-1|NA|TRBV12-5|TRBD2
CASGNSRLAPVF
TGTGCTAGTGGTAATAGCCGACTAGCGCCGGTCTTC
>TRBJ2-3|few|TRBV9|NA
CASSPRRFGSTDTQYF
TGTGCCAGCAGCCCCCGGAGATTTGGTAGCACAGATACGCAGTATTTT
>TRBJ1-5|NA|TRBV18|TRBD1
CASSEGQNQPQHF
TGTGCCAGCTCAGAGGGACAGAATCAGCCCCAGCATTTT
>TRBJ2-1|few|TRBV5-5|TRBD1
CASSLTGLGEQFF
TGTGCCAGCAGCCTGACAGGGCTCGGTGAGCAGTTCTTC
>TRBJ2-7|NA|TRBV29-1|NA
CSVHLDTGPYEQYF
TGCAGCGTTCACCTGGACACAGGTCCCTACGAGCAGTACTTC
>TRBJ1-2|few|TRBV28|NA
CASRVSTHGYTF
TGTGCCAGCAGGGTATCCACTCATGGCTACACCTTC
>TRBJ1-6|NA|TRBV11-2|NA
CASTMGNRANSPLHF
TGTGCCAGCACCATGGGGAACAGGGCCAATTCACCCCTCCACTTT
>TRBJ1-1|NA|TRBV29-1|NA
CSADSMNTEAFF
TGCAGCGCCGACAGCATGAACACTGAAGCTTTCTTT
>TRBJ2-7|NA|TRBV7-9|TRBD1
CASSMGQGFNEQYF
TGTGCCAGCAGCATGGGACAGGGGTTTAACGAGCAGTACTTC
>TRBJ2-5|few|TRBV7-2|NA
CASTPGGETQYF
TGTGCCAGCACTCCTGGAGGAGAGACCCAGTACTTC
>TRBJ1-1|few|TRBV2|NA
CASVLGRNEAFF
TGTGCCAGCGTACTTGGCAGGAATGAAGCTTTCTTT
>TRBJ2-7|NA|TRBV7-9|NA
CASSLSQASYEQYF
TGTGCCAGCAGCTTATCCCAGGCTTCCTACGAGCAGTACTTC
>TRBJ2-7|few|TRBV10-3|TRBD2
CAISGGGLAYEQYF
TGTGCCATCAGTGGGGGAGGGTTGGCGTACGAGCAGTACTTC
>TRBJ2-1|NA|TRBV9|TRBD2
CASSVGLAGDRSYNEQFF
TGTGCCAGCAGCGTAGGACTAGCGGGGGATCGATCCTACAATGAGCAGTTCTTC
>TRBJ1-2|few|TRBV30|NA
CAWSGGSSNGYTF
TGTGCCTGGAGTGGGGGCTCGTCTAATGGCTACACCTTC
>TRBJ1-5|NA|TRBV6-6|NA
CASSQGGNQPQHF
TGTGCCAGCAGTCAGGGTGGCAATCAGCCCCAGCATTTT
>TRBJ2-5|few|TRBV6-1|TRBD1
CASRGQRETQYF
TGTGCCAGCAGGGGACAGAGAGAGACCCAGTACTTC
>TRBJ1-1|NA|TRBV2|NA
CASTRSNRAGNTEAFF
TGTGCCAGCACGAGATCAAACAGGGCGGGGAACACTGAAGCTTTCTTT
>TRBJ2-5|NA|TRBV2|NA
CASSEVRSGEYF
TGTGCCAGCAGTGAAGTTCGATCCGGGGAGTACTTC
>TRBJ2-5|NA|TRBV5-1|TRBD2
CASSFASGGHQETQYF
TGCGCCAGCAGCTTCGCTAGCGGGGGGCACCAAGAGACCCAGTACTTC
>TRBJ1-2|NA|TRBV2|NA
CASSRYRHDYGYTF
TGTGCCAGCAGTAGGTACAGGCACGACTATGGCTACACCTTC
>TRBJ2-7|few|TRBV6-5|TRBD2
CASSYSSGGNFYEQYF
TGTGCCAGCAGTTACAGTAGCGGGGGGAACTTCTACGAGCAGTACTTC
>TRBJ2-6|few|TRBV11-2|NA
CASSFGQPSGANVLTF
TGTGCCAGCAGCTTCGGACAGCCCTCTGGGGCCAACGTCCTGACTTTC
>TRBJ1-5|few|TRBV2|TRBD1
CASRGQAGQPQHF
TGTGCCAGCAGAGGACAGGCTGGGCAGCCCCAGCATTTT
>TRBJ1-1|few|TRBV6-5|NA
CASGRVMNTEAFF
TGTGCCAGCGGCCGGGTCATGAACACTGAAGCTTTCTTT
>TRBJ1-1|NA|TRBV29-1|TRBD1
CSVLIRGRRTEAFF
TGCAGCGTGCTAATCAGGGGGCGGCGGACTGAAGCTTTCTTT
>TRBJ2-5|few|TRBV4-3|TRBD2
CASSHSGGGGETQYF
TGCGCCAGCAGCCATTCGGGGGGGGGCGGAGAGACCCAGTACTTC
>TRBJ2-5|few|TRBV4-1|TRBD2
CASSQGRAGGPFQETQYF
TGCGCCAGCAGCCAAGGACGGGCGGGGGGCCCTTTCCAAGAGACCCAGTACTTC
>TRBJ1-1|NA|TRBV29-1|NA
CSVVRTMNTEAFF
TGCAGCGTTGTTAGGACTATGAACACTGAAGCTTTCTTT
>TRBJ2-7|few|TRBV10-3|TRBD1
CAISPGQGDYEQYF
TGTGCCATCAGCCCGGGACAGGGGGACTACGAGCAGTACTTC
>TRBJ1-4|few|TRBV10-2|NA
CASSRERAEKLFF
TGCGCCAGCAGCCGGGAAAGGGCGGAAAAACTGTTTTTT
>TRBJ2-1|few|TRBV7-2|TRBD1
CASSIRQGAYNEQFF
TGTGCCAGCAGCATTAGACAGGGAGCTTACAATGAGCAGTTCTTC
>TRBJ2-5|NA|TRBV29-1|NA
CSVVRGIGETQYF
TGCAGCGTGGTCAGGGGAATCGGAGAGACCCAGTACTTC
>TRBJ1-4|NA|TRBV6-6|NA
CASSSGTGELF
TGTGCCAGCAGTTCCGGGACGGGAGAACTTTTT